This T cell receptor beta chain was retrieved from a study of CD8+CD57+ T cells in acquired aplastic anemia. Study context: DNA from sorted CD4+ and CD8+ cells averaged around 3 ug.

Patients picked for sequencing had shown CD8+CD57+ cell expansion detected by flow cytometry. TCR beta VDJ and CDR3 were profiled, and genomic DNA was the template. TCRdb recomputed calls from the reads with MiXCR, one row per CDR3 protein. The table lists around 200,000 distinct CDR3 sequences, 48% of them singletons. This receptor was identified in a human donor with aplastic anemia. The sample comprised sorted CD4+, CD8+, or CD8+CD57+ T cells (not recorded which) from PBMCs.

The CDR3 DNA reads TGTGCCAGCAGCTTAAGCCGGCTACAAGAGACCCAGTACTTC. It specifies CASSLSRLQETQYF. The chain combines TRBV7-9 with TRBJ2-5, with D unclear. Trimming pared 2 bases from V and 2 bases from J, leaving 9 bases between. The CDR3 is 14 residues long. The germline V gene has CDR1 SEHNR and CDR2 FQNEAQ (reference sequence).